This TCR beta chain was identified during a study of shared clonotypes between healthy human individuals. Study-wide results and limits: Among a few donors, approximately 5% of naive CD4 clonotypes were found in common.

Here immunoSEQ multiplex PCR was the method, and the copy in TCRdb shows in-frame clones only, minus some. The data show 1.5 million to 2.5 million clones, about 95% seen once. Naive CD8 cells lacked CD45RO and underwent positive selection for CCR7, leaving out terminally differentiated effector memory CD45RA+ cells. The germline V gene encodes CDR1 SEHNR and CDR2 FQNEAQ (reference sequence). Trimming cost V 1 base and J 4 bases, with 16 bases left between them. CDR3 length: 16 residues. Concerning this clone itself: Its antigen remains unknown.

Sequenced sample: naive CD8+ T cells sorted from blood. This TCR was sampled from a man between 18 and 29 years old in good health. The chain links TRBV7-9 to TRBJ2-5; D possibly uses TRBD1 or TRBD2 (5 bases each). The CDR3 DNA is TGTGCCAGCAGCTTAGGCCCAGGGACCCCCGGAGAGACCCAGTACTTC. Its translation is CASSLGPGTPGETQYF.